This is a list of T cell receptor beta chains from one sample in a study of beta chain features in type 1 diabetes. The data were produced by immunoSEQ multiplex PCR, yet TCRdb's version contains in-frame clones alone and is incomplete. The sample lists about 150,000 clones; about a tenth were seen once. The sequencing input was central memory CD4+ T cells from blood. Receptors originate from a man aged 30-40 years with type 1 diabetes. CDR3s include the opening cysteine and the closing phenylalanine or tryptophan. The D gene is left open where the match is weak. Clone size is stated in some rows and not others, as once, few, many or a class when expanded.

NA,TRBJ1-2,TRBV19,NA,CASSILVNYGYTF,TGTGCCAGTAGTATCCTAGTGAACTATGGCTACACCTTC
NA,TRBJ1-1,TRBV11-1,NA,CASSLDINTEAFF,TGTGCCAGCAGCTTAGACATAAACACTGAAGCTTTCTTT
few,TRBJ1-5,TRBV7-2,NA,CASSFFSDSNQPQHF,TGTGCCAGCAGCTTCTTCTCAGATAGCAATCAGCCCCAGCATTTT
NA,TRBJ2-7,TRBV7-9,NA,CASSPRTDSYEQYF,TGTGCCAGCAGCCCCCGGACAGACTCCTACGAGCAGTACTTC
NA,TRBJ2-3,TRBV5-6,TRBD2,CASSPLAGGYTQYF,TGTGCCAGCAGCCCACTAGCGGGAGGATATACGCAGTATTTT
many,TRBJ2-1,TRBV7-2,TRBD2,CASSISGSSYNEQFF,TGTGCCAGCAGCATTAGCGGGAGCTCCTACAATGAGCAGTTCTTC
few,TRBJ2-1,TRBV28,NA,CASTLGTWDRNEQFF,TGTGCCAGCACTCTTGGGACTTGGGACAGAAATGAGCAGTTCTTC
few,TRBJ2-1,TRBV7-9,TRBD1,CASSLNTGTNRGDEQFF,TGTGCCAGCAGCTTAAACACCGGGACCAACAGGGGCGATGAGCAGTTCTTC
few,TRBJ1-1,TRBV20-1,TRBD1,CSANRDRRAFF,TGCAGTGCCAACAGGGACAGGCGAGCTTTCTTT
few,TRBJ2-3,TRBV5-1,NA,CASSLWLANTDTQYF,TGCGCCAGCAGCTTGTGGCTAGCGAACACAGATACGCAGTATTTT
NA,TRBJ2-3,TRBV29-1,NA,CSVERGTDTQYF,TGCAGCGTTGAAAGGGGAACAGATACGCAGTATTTT
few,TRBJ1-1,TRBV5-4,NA,CASRRRENTEAFF,TGTGCCAGCAGAAGACGGGAGAACACTGAAGCTTTCTTT
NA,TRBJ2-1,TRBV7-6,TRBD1,CASSLLQQGFGEQFF,TGTGCCAGCAGCTTATTACAACAGGGGTTCGGCGAGCAGTTCTTC
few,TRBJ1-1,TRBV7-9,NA,CASSLGQNHEVEAFF,TGTGCCAGCAGCCTCGGACAGAATCATGAAGTTGAAGCTTTCTTT
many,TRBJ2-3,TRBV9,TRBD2,CASSVEREGTDTQYF,TGTGCCAGCAGCGTAGAGCGGGAGGGAACAGATACGCAGTATTTT
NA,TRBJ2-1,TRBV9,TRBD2,CASSVESGRADEQFF,TGTGCCAGCAGCGTAGAAAGCGGGAGGGCCGATGAGCAGTTCTTC
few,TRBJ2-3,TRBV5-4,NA,CASSLRTDTQYF,TGTGCCAGCAGCCTCCGCACAGATACGCAGTATTTT
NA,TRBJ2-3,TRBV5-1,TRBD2,CASSPTTSGINTDTQYF,TGCGCCAGCAGCCCGACTACTAGCGGGATAAACACAGATACGCAGTATTTT
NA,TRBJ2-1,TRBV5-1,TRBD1,CASSWAGGHEQFF,TGCGCCAGCAGCTGGGCAGGGGGCCATGAGCAGTTCTTC
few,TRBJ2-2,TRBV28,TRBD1,CASSLPGTVMTGELFF,TGTGCCAGCAGTTTACCAGGGACAGTAATGACCGGGGAGCTGTTTTTT
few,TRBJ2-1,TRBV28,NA,CASRFENEQFF,TGTGCCAGCAGGTTTGAGAATGAGCAGTTCTTC
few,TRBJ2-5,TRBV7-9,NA,CASSLVRSAGPETQYF,TGTGCCAGCAGCTTAGTTCGTAGTGCGGGTCCAGAGACCCAGTACTTC
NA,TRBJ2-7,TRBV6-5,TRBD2,CASRNSGIGYEQYF,TGTGCCAGCAGAAATAGCGGGATCGGGTACGAGCAGTACTTC
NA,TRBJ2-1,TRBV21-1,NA,CASSKRDPKWYEQFF,TGTGCCAGCAGCAAACGGGATCCGAAATGGTATGAGCAGTTCTTC
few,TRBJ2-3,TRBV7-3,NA,CASSLQQGGDTQYF,TGTGCCAGCAGCTTACAACAGGGAGGGGATACGCAGTATTTT
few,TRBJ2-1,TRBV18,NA,CASSVRTGSSYNEQFF,TGTGCCAGCTCAGTCCGGACGGGAAGCTCCTACAATGAGCAGTTCTTC
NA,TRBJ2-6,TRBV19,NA,CASSIGGRSGANVLTF,TGTGCCAGTAGTATAGGTGGGCGCTCTGGGGCCAACGTCCTGACTTTC
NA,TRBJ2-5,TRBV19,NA,CASTGSGETQYF,TGTGCCAGTACGGGGTCCGGGGAGACCCAGTACTTC
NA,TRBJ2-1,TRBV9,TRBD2,CASSAGLAGERSYNEQFF,TGTGCCAGCAGCGCGGGACTAGCGGGAGAACGCTCCTACAATGAGCAGTTCTTC
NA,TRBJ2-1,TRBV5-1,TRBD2,CASSLAGTSAYNEQFF,TGCGCCAGCAGCTTGGCAGGGACTAGCGCTTACAATGAGCAGTTCTTC
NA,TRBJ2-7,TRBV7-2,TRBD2,CASSFTSGGISEQYF,TGTGCCAGCAGCTTTACTAGCGGGGGCATCTCCGAGCAGTACTTC
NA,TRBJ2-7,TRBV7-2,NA,CASSLSLASYEQYF,TGTGCCAGCAGCTTATCGTTAGCATCCTACGAGCAGTACTTC
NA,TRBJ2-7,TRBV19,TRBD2,CASSTSWTSGSEQYF,TGTGCCAGTAGTACCTCCTGGACTAGCGGGAGCGAGCAGTACTTC
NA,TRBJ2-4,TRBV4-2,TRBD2,CASSQVFGPAGVGIQYF,TGTGCCAGCAGCCAAGTGTTTGGCCCAGCGGGAGTGGGCATTCAGTACTTC
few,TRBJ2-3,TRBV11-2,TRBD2,CASSSFLAGDTDTQYF,TGTGCCAGCAGCTCGTTCTTGGCGGGAGACACAGATACGCAGTATTTT
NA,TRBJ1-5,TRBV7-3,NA,CASSSHEGQPQHF,TGTGCCAGCAGCTCTCATGAGGGACAGCCCCAGCATTTT
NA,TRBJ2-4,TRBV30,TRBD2,CAWSAGTSKNIQYF,TGTGCCTGGAGTGCCGGGACTAGCAAAAACATTCAGTACTTC
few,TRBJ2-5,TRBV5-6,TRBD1,CASSRTGGRKETQYF,TGTGCCAGCAGCCGGACAGGGGGACGAAAAGAGACCCAGTACTTC
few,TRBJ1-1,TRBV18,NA,CASSPLGGNTEAFF,TGTGCCAGCTCACCACTAGGGGGAAACACTGAAGCTTTCTTT
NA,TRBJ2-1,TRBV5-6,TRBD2,CASSFGLAGLSYNEQFF,TGTGCCAGCAGCTTTGGACTAGCGGGACTCTCCTACAATGAGCAGTTCTTC
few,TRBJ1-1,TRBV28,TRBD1,CASSFYDRETEAFF,TGTGCCAGCAGTTTTTACGACAGGGAGACTGAAGCTTTCTTT
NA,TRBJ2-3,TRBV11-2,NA,CASTGGASGTDTQYF,TGTGCCAGCACTGGGGGGGCTAGCGGCACAGATACGCAGTATTTT
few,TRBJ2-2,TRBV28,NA,CASSFQGRYTGELFF,TGTGCCAGCAGTTTTCAGGGCCGATACACCGGGGAGCTGTTTTTT
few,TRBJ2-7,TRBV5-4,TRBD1,CASSLNWDRPYEQYF,TGTGCCAGCAGTCTGAATTGGGACAGGCCCTACGAGCAGTACTTC
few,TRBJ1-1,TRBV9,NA,CASSLRSSTEAFF,TGTGCCAGCAGCCTACGGAGCAGCACTGAAGCTTTCTTT